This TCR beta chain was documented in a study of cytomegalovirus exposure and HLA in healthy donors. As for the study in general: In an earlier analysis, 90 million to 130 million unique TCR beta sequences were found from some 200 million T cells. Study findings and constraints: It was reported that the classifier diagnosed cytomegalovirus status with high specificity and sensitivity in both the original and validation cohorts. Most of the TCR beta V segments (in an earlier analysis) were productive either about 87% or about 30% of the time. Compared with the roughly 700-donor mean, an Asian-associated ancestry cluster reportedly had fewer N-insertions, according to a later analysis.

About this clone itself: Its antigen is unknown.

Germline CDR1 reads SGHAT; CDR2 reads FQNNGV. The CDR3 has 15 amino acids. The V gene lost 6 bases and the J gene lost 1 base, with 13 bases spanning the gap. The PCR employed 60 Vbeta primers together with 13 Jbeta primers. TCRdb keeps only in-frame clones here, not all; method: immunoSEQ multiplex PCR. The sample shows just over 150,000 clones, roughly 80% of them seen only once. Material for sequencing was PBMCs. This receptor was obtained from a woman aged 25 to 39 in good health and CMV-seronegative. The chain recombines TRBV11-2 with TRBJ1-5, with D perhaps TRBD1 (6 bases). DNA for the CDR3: TGTGCCAGCAGTTTCCAGGGGAAAAGCAATCAGCCCCAGCATTTT. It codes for CASSFQGKSNQPQHF.